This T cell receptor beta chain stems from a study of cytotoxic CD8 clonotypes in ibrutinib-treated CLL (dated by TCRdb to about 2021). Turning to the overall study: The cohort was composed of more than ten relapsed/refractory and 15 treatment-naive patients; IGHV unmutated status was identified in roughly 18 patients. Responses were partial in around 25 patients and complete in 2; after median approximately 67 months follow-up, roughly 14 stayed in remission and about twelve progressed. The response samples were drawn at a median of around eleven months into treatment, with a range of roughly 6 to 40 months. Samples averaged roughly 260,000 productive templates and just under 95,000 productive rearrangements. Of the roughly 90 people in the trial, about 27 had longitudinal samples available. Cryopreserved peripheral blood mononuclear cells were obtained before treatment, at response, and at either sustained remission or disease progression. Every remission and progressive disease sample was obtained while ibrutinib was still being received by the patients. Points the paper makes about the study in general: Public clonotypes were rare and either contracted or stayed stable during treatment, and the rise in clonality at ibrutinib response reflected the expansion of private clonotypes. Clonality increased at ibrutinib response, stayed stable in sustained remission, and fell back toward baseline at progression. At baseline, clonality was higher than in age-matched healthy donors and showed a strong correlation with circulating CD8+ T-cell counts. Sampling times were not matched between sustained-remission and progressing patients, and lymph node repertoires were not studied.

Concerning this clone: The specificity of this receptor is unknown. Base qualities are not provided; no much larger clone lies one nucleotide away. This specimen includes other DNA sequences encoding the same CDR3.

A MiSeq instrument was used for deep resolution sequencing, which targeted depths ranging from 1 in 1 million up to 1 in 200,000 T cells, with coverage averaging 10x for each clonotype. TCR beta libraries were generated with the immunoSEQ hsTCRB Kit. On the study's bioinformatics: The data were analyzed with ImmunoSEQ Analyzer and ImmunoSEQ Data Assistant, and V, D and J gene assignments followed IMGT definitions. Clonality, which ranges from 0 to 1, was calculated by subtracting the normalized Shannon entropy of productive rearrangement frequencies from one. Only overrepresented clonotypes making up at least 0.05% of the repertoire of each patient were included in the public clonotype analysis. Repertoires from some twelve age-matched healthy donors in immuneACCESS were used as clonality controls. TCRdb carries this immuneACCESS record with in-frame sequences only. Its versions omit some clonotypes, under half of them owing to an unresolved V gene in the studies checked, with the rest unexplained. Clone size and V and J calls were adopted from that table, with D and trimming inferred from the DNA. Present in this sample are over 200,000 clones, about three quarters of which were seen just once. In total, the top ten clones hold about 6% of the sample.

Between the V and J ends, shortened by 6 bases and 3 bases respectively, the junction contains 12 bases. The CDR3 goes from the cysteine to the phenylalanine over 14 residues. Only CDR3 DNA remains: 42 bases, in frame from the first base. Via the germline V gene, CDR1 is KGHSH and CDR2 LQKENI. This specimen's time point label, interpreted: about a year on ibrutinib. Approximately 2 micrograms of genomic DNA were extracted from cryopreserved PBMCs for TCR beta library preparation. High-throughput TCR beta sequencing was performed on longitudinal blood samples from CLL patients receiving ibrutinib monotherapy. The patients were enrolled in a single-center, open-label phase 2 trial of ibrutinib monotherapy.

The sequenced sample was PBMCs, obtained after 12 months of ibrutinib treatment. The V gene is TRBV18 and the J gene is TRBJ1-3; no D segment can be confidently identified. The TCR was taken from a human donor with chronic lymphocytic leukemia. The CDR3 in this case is CASSPEGSGNTIYF. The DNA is TGTGCCAGCTCCCCGGAAGGGAGTGGAAACACCATATATTTT.